These 27 T cell receptor beta chains originate from one sample sequenced in a study of blood T cell repertoires in COVID-19. Libraries were prepared by immunoSEQ multiplex PCR; TCRdb keeps only in-frame clonotypes and omits some of them. The sample has more than 200,000 clones, just over 90% seen once. The sequenced sample was PBMCs or T cells enriched from blood (not recorded which). The receptors were sampled from a woman aged 18-30 years who had recovered from COVID-19.

V usage is TRBV6-5 and J usage is TRBJ2-7; perhaps TRBD2 as D (7 bases). Germline loops: CDR1 MNHEY, CDR2 SVGAGI. This CDR3 comprises 14 residues. The V end was cut by 7 bases, the J end by 4 bases, with 17 bases between. DNA for the CDR3: TGTGCCAGCAAGGGGGGGGACGGACGGTACGAGCAGTACTTC. It codes for CASKGGDGRYEQYF.

This clone was found once. This sequence joins TRBV18 and TRBJ1-1, with D hard to call. The ends were cut back, 7 bases at V and 0 bases at J, with 12 bases in the middle. Looked up from germline, CDR1 is KGHSH and CDR2 is LQKENI. The CDR3 is 14 residues long. The CDR3 DNA follows: TGTGCCAGCTTTGCTTGGCCCATGAACACTGAAGCTTTCTTT. This gives the protein CASFAWPMNTEAFF.

V usage is TRBV9 and J usage is TRBJ2-3; D possibly corresponds to TRBD2 (7 bases). This CDR3 comprises 18 residues. The germline V and J ends were trimmed by 1 base and 2 bases, with 20 bases remaining between them. Germline V gene sequence: CDR1 SGDLS, CDR2 YYNGEE. CDR3 residues: CASSVTQTRGLLTDTQYF. CDR3 nucleotides: TGTGCCAGCAGCGTAACTCAAACGCGGGGGCTACTCACAGATACGCAGTATTTT. Supplemented by reference TRBV9 and TRBJ2-3, the full variable domain reads DSGVTQTPKHLITATGQRVTLRCSPRSGDLSVYWYQQSLDQGLQFLIQYYNGEERAKGNILERFSAQQFPDLHSELNLSSLELGDSALYFCASSVTQTRGLLTDTQYFGPGTRLTVL.

The rearrangement links TRBV6-2 or TRBV6-3 to TRBJ2-1; unclear D gene. The V and J ends lost 0 bases and 0 bases respectively, with 21 bases between them. This CDR3 spans 20 amino acids. From germline, CDR1 is MNHEY and CDR2 SVGEGT. CDR3: CASSYSRSDTGLYSYNEQFF. CDR3 in DNA: TGTGCCAGCAGTTACTCAAGGTCAGACACTGGCCTCTACTCCTACAATGAGCAGTTCTTC.

V and J are TRBV20-1 and TRBJ1-2, with D unresolved. The germline V gene has CDR1 DFQATT and CDR2 SNEGSKA (reference sequence). V was pared by 5 bases and J by 4 bases, with 5 bases between. This CDR3 region has 10 residues. The CDR3 DNA sequence: TGCAGTGCTCCCTCCTATGGCTACACCTTC. Encoded protein: CSAPSYGYTF.

The chain recombines TRBV9 with TRBJ2-1, with D possibly being TRBD2 (5 bases). Per the germline V gene, CDR1 is SGDLS and CDR2 is YYNGEE. Trimming removed 4 bases from V and 6 bases from J, with 14 bases in between. The CDR3 has 14 residues. The CDR3 DNA sequence: TGTGCCAGCAGCTTCCGAGGACTCCCCAATGAGCAGTTCTTC. This encodes CASSFRGLPNEQFF.

The chain uses TRBV11-3 and TRBJ2-3, with D possibly TRBD2 on 6 matching bases. Germline V gene data show CDR1 as SGHNT and CDR2 as YENEEA. The CDR3 contains 16 residues. Trimming removed 5 bases at V and 0 bases at J, with 15 bases between. The CDR3 region is CASSPGWGESTDTQYF. The CDR3 region has the DNA TGTGCCAGCAGCCCAGGCTGGGGGGAGAGCACAGATACGCAGTATTTT.

The chain uses TRBV5-1 and TRBJ1-6; 9 nucleotides agree with TRBD1. The germline CDR1 and CDR2 sequences are SGHRS and YFSETQ. CDR3 size: 16 residues. The junction had 10 bases not matched to a gene; V was cut back by 4 bases and J by 8 bases. This CDR3 reads CASSAETGGGDSPLHF. DNA for the CDR3: TGCGCCAGCAGCGCGGAGACAGGGGGAGGCGATTCACCCCTCCACTTT.

The CDR3 DNA reads TGTGCCAGCAGCCGACTAGCGGGAGGGGGCCAAGAGACCCAGTACTTC. It yields the protein CASSRLAGGGQETQYF. J is TRBJ2-5 and V is TRBV7-9; 14 bases are shared with TRBD2. This CDR3 contains 16 residues. The V gene end was trimmed by 5 bases and the J gene end by 1 base; junction bases not matched to a gene: 3. Germline V lookup: CDR1 SEHNR, CDR2 FQNEAQ (reference sequence).

V gene TRBV5-1 combines with J gene TRBJ2-3, with TRBD1 matching 10 bases. CDR3 length: 15 amino acids. Trimming took 3 bases from V and 0 from J; bases not matched to a gene: 1. The germline CDR1 and CDR2 sequences are SGHRS and YFSETQ. CDR3 nucleotides: TGCGCCAGCAGCTGGACAGGGGGTAGCACAGATACGCAGTATTTT. It encodes CASSWTGGSTDTQYF.

This clone was counted only a few times. The J gene is TRBJ1-2, the V gene TRBV12-3 or TRBV12-4, with a tentative D call TRBD1 (6 bases). The CDR3 runs 13 residues. The ends were cut back, 6 bases at V and 4 bases at J, with 12 bases in the middle. The CDR3 loop is CASSSTGRYGYTF. CDR3 coding DNA: TGTGCCAGCAGCTCTACAGGGCGCTATGGCTACACCTTC.

V gene TRBV7-8 combines with J gene TRBJ2-3; a possible D gene is TRBD2 (6 bases). Trimming removed 8 bases from V and 6 bases from J, with 24 bases in between. CDR1 is SGHVS, CDR2 FQNEAQ, per germline. The CDR3 sequence is 16 residues long. The chain's CDR3 is CASRITPSAYWDTQYF. The CDR3 DNA is TGTGCCAGCCGAATAACCCCTAGCGCCTACTGGGATACGCAGTATTTT.

The rearrangement joins TRBV5-6 to TRBJ2-1; D remains ambiguous. The CDR3 totals 12 residues. Germline V gene sequence: CDR1 SGHDT, CDR2 YYEEEE. The V end was cut by 1 base, the J end by 7 bases, with 6 bases between. CDR3 sequence (DNA): TGTGCCAGCAGCTTGATTAAAAATGAGCAGTTCTTC. This translates into CASSLIKNEQFF.

The gene calls are TRBV11-3 and TRBJ1-1; 12 nucleotides match TRBD1. The V segment lost 3 bases and the J segment 4 bases; nucleotides outside the gene matches: 6. CDR3 length: 16 residues. Germline V gene sequence: CDR1 SGHNT, CDR2 YENEEA. The CDR3 reads CASSLGQGARGTEAFF. CDR3 bases: TGTGCCAGCAGCTTGGGACAGGGGGCACGGGGCACTGAAGCTTTCTTT.

This clone has only one observation. The J gene is TRBJ2-1, the V gene TRBV19; TRBD1 aligns across 8 bases. The length of the CDR3 is 14 residues. After removal of 6 bases from V and 9 bases from J, the junction contained 10 bases not matched to a gene. CDR1 is LNHDA and CDR2 is SQIVND in the germline V gene (reference sequence). Here the CDR3 reads CASSVDRAGAEQFF. The CDR3 DNA reads as TGTGCCAGTAGCGTGGACAGGGCCGGGGCTGAGCAGTTCTTC.

The chain employs TRBV9 and TRBJ1-4, with 7 bases identical to TRBD1. This CDR3 is 15 amino acids long. V shed 1 base, J shed 6 bases, and the junction held 6 bases outside the gene matches. Germline loops: CDR1 SGDLS, CDR2 YYNGEE. The CDR3 spells CASSVSGTVDEKLFF. In nucleotides, the CDR3 is TGTGCCAGCAGCGTATCCGGGACAGTGGATGAAAAACTGTTTTTT.

The chain carries TRBV28 and TRBJ1-6, with D tentatively TRBD1 (5 bases). Looked up from germline, CDR1 is MDHEN and CDR2 is SYDVKM. CDR3 length equals 15 residues. Trimming shortened V by 7 bases and J by 11 bases, and 21 bases separated the two germline ends. The CDR3 is CASIRPSRGGAPLHF. In nucleotides, the CDR3 is TGTGCCAGCATTAGGCCTTCAAGGGGAGGAGCACCCCTCCACTTT.

This clone was picked up one time. The chain links TRBV24-1 to TRBJ2-1, with 7 bases that match TRBD2. V was clipped by 4 bases and J by 4 bases; unmatched bases: 9. The CDR3 sequence is 16 residues long. CDR1 is KGHDR, CDR2 SFDVKD, per germline. The DNA of the CDR3 is TGTGCCACCAGTGACGCCAGTGGCGGGGGATACAATGAGCAGTTCTTC. This sequence encodes CATSDASGGGYNEQFF.

The chain combines TRBV25-1 with TRBJ1-2; D unclear. CDR1 MGHDK and CDR2 SYGVNS come from the germline V gene. Trimming pared 6 bases from V and 9 bases from J, leaving 20 bases between. The CDR3 length is 14 residues. Written as DNA, the CDR3 is TGTGCCAGCAGCCAGACCGGGATTATGAGCCGCTACACCTTC. It codes for CASSQTGIMSRYTF.

This chain joins TRBV12-3 or TRBV12-4 and TRBJ2-1; no clear D. Trimming removed 7 bases at V and 10 bases at J, with 8 bases between. This CDR3 is built from 10 residues. The CDR3 sequence: CASNPTEQFF. CDR3 sequence (DNA): TGTGCCAGCAACCCGACAGAGCAGTTCTTC.

The chain recombines TRBV18 with TRBJ1-2; the D is unclear. Germline lookup yields CDR1 KGHSH and CDR2 LQKENI. CDR3 length: 13 residues. V lost 3 bases and J 8 bases, leaving 13 bases between the germline ends. CDR3 sequence (DNA): TGTGCCAGCTCACCTGTGGAGAGAGGAGGCTACACCTTC. Residues: CASSPVERGGYTF.

The rearrangement links TRBV7-3 to TRBJ2-3, with D tentatively TRBD2 (6 bases). The CDR3 has 15 amino acids. Deletions cut 5 bases from V and 1 base from J, with 13 bases between. Germline CDR1 reads SGHTA; CDR2 reads FQGTGA. The CDR3 loop is CASSPAGGGTDTQYF. The CDR3 DNA reads TGTGCCAGCAGCCCCGCCGGGGGAGGCACAGATACGCAGTATTTT.

V usage is TRBV9 and J usage is TRBJ2-2; D perhaps matches TRBD2 (5 bases). This CDR3 spans 14 amino acids. Per germline, CDR1 SGDLS and CDR2 YYNGEE. V was cut by 1 base and J by 6 bases, with 10 bases left in between. CDR3 DNA: TGTGCCAGCAGCGTACTAGACGGGGCCGGGGAGCTGTTTTTT. This codes for CASSVLDGAGELFF.

This chain links TRBV11-1 with TRBJ2-3, with TRBD2 matching 8 bases. With 3 bases clipped from V and 3 bases from J, the junction kept 5 bases outside the gene matches. CDR3 length: 15 residues. CDR1 and CDR2 from the germline V gene are SGHAT and FQDESV (reference sequence). The CDR3 region has the DNA TGTGCCAGCAGCTTTGGCGGGGGGCCAACAGATACGCAGTATTTT. Translating it yields CASSFGGGPTDTQYF.

This clone appeared once. The chain carries TRBV2 and TRBJ2-3; 9 bases are shared with TRBD2. The junction had 4 bases not matched to a gene; V was cut back by 7 bases and J by 2 bases. This CDR3 has 14 residues. From germline, CDR1 is SNHLY and CDR2 FYNNEI. CDR3 nucleotide sequence: TGTGCCAGCAATCAGCGGGGGGCCACAGATACGCAGTATTTT. Translating gives CASNQRGATDTQYF.

The rearrangement uses TRBV12-3 or TRBV12-4 and TRBJ2-3; D is undetermined. Trimming removed 1 base at V and 6 bases at J, with 8 bases between. The CDR3 consists of 13 residues. CDR3 protein: CASSLGPLDTQYF. The CDR3 region has the DNA TGTGCCAGCAGTTTAGGGCCCCTCGATACGCAGTATTTT.

The chain couples TRBV5-1 to TRBJ1-2; 7 bases line up with TRBD1. Germline trimming cut 6 bases from V and 7 bases from J; bases unmatched to any gene: 12. There are 14 residues in the CDR3. CDR1 is SGHRS, CDR2 YFSETQ, per germline. CDR3 sequence: CASTGTAGVPGYTF. Here the CDR3 DNA reads TGCGCCAGCACTGGGACAGCGGGGGTCCCTGGCTACACCTTC. Full variable domain (missing parts from reference TRBV5-1 and TRBJ1-2): KAGVTQTPRYLIKTRGQQVTLSCSPISGHRSVSWYQQTPGQGLQFLFEYFSETQRNKGNFPGRFSGRQFSNSRSEMNVSTLELGDSALYLCASTGTAGVPGYTFGSGTRLTVV.